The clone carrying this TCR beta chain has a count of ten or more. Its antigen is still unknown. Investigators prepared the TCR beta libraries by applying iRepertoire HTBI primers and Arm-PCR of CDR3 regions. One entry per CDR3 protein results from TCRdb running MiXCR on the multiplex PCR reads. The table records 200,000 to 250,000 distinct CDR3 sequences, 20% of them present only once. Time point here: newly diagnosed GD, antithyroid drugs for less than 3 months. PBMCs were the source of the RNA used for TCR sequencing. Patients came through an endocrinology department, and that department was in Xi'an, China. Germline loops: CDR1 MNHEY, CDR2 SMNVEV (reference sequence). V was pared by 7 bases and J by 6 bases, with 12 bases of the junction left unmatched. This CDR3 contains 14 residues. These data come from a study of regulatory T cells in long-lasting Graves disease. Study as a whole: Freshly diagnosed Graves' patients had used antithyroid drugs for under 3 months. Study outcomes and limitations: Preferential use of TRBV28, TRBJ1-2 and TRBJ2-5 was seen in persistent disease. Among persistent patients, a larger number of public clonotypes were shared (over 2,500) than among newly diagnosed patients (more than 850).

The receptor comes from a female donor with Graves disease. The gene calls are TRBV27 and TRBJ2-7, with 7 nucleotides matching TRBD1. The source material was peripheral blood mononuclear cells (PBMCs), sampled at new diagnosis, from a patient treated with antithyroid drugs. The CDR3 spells CASTRRGTVTEQYF. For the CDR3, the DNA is TGTGCCAGCACCCGTAGGGGGACAGTAACCGAGCAGTACTTC.